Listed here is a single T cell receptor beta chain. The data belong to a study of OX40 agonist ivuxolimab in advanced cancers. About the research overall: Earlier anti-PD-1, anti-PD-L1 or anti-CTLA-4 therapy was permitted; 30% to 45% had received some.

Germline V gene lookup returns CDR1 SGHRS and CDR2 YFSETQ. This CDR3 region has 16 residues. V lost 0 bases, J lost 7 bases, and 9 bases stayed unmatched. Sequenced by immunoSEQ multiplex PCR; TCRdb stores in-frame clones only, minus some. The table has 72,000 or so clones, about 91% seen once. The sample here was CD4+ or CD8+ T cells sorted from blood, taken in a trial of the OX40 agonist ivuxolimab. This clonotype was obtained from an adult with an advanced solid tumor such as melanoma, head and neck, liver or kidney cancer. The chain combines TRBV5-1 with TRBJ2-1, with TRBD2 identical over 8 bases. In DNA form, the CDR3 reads TGCGCCAGCAGCTTGGGGATAACGGGAGGGTGGAATGAGCAGTTCTTC. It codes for CASSLGITGGWNEQFF.